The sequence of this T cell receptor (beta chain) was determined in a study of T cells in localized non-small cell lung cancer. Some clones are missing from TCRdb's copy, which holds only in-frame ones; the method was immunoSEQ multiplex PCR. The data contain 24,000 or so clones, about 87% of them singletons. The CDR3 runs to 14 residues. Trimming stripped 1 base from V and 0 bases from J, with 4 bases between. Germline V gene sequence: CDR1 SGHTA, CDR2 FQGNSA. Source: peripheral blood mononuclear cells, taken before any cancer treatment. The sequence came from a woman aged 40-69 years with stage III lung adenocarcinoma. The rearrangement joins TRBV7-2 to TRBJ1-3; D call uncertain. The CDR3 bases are TGTGCCAGCAGCTTAGGAATCTCTGGAAACACCATATATTTT. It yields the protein CASSLGISGNTIYF.